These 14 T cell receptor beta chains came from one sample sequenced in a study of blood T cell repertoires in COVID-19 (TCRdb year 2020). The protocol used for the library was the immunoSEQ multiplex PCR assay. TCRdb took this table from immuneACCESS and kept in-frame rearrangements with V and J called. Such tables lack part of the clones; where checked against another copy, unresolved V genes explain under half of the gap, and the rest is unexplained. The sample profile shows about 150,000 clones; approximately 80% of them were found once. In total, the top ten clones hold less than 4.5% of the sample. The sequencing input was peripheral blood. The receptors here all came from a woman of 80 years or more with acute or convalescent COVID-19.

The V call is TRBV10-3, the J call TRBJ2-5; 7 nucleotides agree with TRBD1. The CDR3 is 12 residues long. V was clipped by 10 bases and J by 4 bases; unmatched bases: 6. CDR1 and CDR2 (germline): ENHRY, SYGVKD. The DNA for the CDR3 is TGTGCCACCGGGGCAGGGGGAGAGACCCAGTACTTC. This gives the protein CATGAGGETQYF.

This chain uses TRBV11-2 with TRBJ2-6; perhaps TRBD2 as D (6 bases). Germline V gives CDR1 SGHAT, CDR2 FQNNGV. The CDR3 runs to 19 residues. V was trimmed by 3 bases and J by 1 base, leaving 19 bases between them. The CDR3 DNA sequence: TGTGCCAGCAGCTTCCCGGGACTCCCCCAGGAGTCTGGGGCCAACGTCCTGACTTTC. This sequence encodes CASSFPGLPQESGANVLTF.

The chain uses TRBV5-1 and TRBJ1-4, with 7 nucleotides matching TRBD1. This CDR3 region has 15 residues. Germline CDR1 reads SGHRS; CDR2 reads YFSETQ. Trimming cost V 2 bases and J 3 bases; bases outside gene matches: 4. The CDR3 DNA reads TGCGCCAGCAGCTTCAAGGGGGCACCTAATGAAAAACTGTTTTTT. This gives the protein CASSFKGAPNEKLFF.

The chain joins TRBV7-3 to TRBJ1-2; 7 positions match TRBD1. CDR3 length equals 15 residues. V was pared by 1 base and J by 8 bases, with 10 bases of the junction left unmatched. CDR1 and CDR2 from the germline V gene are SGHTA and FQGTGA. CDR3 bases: TGTGCCAGCAGCTTAAAAAAGGAGGGGGCAAGGGGCTACACCTTC. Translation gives CASSLKKEGARGYTF.

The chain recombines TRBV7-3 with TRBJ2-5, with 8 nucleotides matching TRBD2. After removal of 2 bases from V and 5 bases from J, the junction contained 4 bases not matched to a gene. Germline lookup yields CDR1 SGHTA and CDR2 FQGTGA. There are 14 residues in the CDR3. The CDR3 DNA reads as TGTGCCAGCAGCTTAGCGGGGGGACGGGAGACCCAGTACTTC. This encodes CASSLAGGRETQYF.

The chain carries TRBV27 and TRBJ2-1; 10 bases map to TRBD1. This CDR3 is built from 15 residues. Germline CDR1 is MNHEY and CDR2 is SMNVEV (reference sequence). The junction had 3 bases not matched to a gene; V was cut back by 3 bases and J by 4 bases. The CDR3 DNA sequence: TGTGCCAGCAGTTTGGGGACAGGGGTATACAATGAGCAGTTCTTC. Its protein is CASSLGTGVYNEQFF.

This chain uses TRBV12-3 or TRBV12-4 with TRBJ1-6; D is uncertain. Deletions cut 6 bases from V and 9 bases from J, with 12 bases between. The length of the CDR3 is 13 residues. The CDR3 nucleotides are TGTGCCAGCAGCGCCGGGATCGGTTCACCCCTCCACTTT. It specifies CASSAGIGSPLHF.

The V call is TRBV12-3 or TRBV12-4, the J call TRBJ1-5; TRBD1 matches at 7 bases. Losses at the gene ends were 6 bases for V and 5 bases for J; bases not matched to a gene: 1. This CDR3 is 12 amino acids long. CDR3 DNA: TGTGCCAGCAGGCAGGGGGATCAGCCCCAGCATTTT. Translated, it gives CASRQGDQPQHF.

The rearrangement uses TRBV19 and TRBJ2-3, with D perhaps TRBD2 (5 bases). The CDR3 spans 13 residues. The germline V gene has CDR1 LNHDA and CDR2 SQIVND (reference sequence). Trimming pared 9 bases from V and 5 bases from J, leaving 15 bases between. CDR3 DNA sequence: TGTGCCAGCATGGGCCTAGGGAGAGATACGCAGTATTTT. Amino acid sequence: CASMGLGRDTQYF.

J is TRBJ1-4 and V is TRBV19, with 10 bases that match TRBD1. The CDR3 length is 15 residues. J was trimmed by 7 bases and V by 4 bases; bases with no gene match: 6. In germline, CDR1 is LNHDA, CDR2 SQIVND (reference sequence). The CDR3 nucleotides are TGTGCCAGTAGTAACCGACAGGGGGCGAGTGAAAAACTGTTTTTT. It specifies CASSNRQGASEKLFF.

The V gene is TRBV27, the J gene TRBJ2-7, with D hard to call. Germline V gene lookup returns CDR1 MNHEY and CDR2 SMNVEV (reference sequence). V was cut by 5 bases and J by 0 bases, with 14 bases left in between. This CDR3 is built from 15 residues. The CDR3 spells CASSGGPPSSYEQYF. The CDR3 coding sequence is TGTGCCAGCAGTGGTGGGCCCCCCAGCTCCTACGAGCAGTACTTC.

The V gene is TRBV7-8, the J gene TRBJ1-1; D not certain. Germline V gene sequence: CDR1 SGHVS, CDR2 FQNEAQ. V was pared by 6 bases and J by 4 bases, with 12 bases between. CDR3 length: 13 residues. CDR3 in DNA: TGTGCCAGCAGGTGGGCGGAGGGCACTGAAGCTTTCTTT. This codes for CASRWAEGTEAFF.

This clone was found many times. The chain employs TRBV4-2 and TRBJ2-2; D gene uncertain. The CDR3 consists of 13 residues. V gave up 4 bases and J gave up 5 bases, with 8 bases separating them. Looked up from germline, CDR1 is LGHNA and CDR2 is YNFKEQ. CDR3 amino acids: CASSPRVTGELFF. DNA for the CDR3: TGTGCCAGCAGCCCCCGAGTAACCGGGGAGCTGTTTTTT.

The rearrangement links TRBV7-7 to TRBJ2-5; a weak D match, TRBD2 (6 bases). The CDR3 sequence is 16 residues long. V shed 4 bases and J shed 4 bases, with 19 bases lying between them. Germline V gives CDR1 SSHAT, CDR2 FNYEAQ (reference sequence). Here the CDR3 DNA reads TGTGCCAGCAGCTCGACGACGCGGGATTTAGGAGAGACCCAGTACTTC. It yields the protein CASSSTTRDLGETQYF. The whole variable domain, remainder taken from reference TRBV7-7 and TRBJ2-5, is GAGVSQSPRYKVTKRGQDVTLRCDPISSHATLYWYQQALGQGPEFLTYFNYEAQPDKSGLPSDRFSAERPEGSISTLTIQRTEQRDSAMYRCASSSTTRDLGETQYFGPGTRLLVL.